Below, 3 T cell receptor beta chains from the same sample are listed, as sequenced in a study of early T cells in non-severe SARS-CoV-2 infection. One entry per CDR3 protein, called by TCRdb with MiXCR from the 5' RACE reads. Of more than 70,000 distinct CDR3 sequences in the sample, around 11% were seen once. The input for sequencing was whole blood, taken at baseline. Receptor source: an adult who was a healthcare worker with PCR-confirmed SARS-CoV-2 infection or an uninfected control (not recorded which).

This clonotype was counted at least ten times. The chain joins TRBV28 to TRBJ2-7, with D tentatively TRBD1 or TRBD2 (5 bases each). The CDR3 length is 11 residues. Trimming stripped 3 bases from V and 5 bases from J, with 5 bases between. Germline CDR1 is MDHEN and CDR2 is SYDVKM. The CDR3 is CASSLGDEQYF. As DNA, the CDR3 is TGTGCCAGCAGTTTGGGGGACGAGCAGTACTTC.

The V call is TRBV29-1, the J call TRBJ1-1; D uncertain. V was clipped by 7 bases and J by 5 bases, with 8 bases between them. The CDR3 contains 10 residues. CDR1 is SQVTM and CDR2 is ANQGSEA in the germline V gene. The CDR3 spells CSGGLTEAFF. CDR3 in DNA: TGCAGCGGAGGCTTAACTGAAGCTTTCTTT.

This clonotype was counted many times. The rearrangement links TRBV6-2 or TRBV6-3 to TRBJ2-5, with 7 bases matching TRBD2. The CDR3 has 13 amino acids. The germline gives CDR1 MNHEY, CDR2 SVGEGT. With V trimmed by 8 bases and J by 3 bases, 6 bases remained unmatched. The CDR3 reads CASGGDYKETQYF. As DNA, the CDR3 is TGTGCCAGCGGAGGGGACTACAAAGAGACCCAGTACTTC.